This T cell receptor beta chain was captured by sequencing in a study of human T cells and chemical hapten exposure. Study context: The upper back received 0.01% DPC by patch testing, with results read at 6 days.

As for time point: patch test 3, about 24 weeks after DPC sensitization. Treatment of the sample: therapeutic diphenylcyclopropenone sensitization with weekly scalp DPC. Alopecia patients between 18 and 70 years old and suitable for DPC were used as donors. For the library, individual cDNA molecules each received unique molecular identifiers. TCRdb re-derived calls from the RACE reads in MiXCR, one entry per CDR3 protein. This sample yields some 60,000 distinct CDR3 sequences, of which around 12% are seen a single time; 2% to 3% belongs to the top ten. This clonotype turned up a few times. Its antigen is currently unknown. Notes on the study in general: Significantly more large CDR3 similarity clusters arose among expanded TCRs than among controls.

Sequenced material: whole blood, taken in connection with sensitization to the hapten diphenylcyclopropenone (DPC). The receptor was isolated from a man under 40 with alopecia areata. Some clones in this sample may be carry-over from other donors' samples.

Written as DNA, the CDR3 is TGTGCCAGTAGTATTACCCCCTTCGGAAGGGATAGCAATCAGCCCCAGCATTTT. Translation: CASSITPFGRDSNQPQHF. The chain is built from TRBV19 and TRBJ1-5, with D unclear. The V end lost 3 bases, the J end lost 0 bases, and 18 bases lay between the germline ends. The germline gives CDR1 LNHDA, CDR2 SQIVND (reference sequence). CDR3 length equals 18 residues. Together with reference TRBV19 and TRBJ1-5, the CDR3 gives the full variable domain: DGGITQSPKYLFRKEGQNVTLSCEQNLNHDAMYWYRQDPGQGLRLIYYSQIVNDFQKGDIAEGYSVSREKKESFPLTVTSAQKNPTAFYLCASSITPFGRDSNQPQHFGDGTRLSIL.